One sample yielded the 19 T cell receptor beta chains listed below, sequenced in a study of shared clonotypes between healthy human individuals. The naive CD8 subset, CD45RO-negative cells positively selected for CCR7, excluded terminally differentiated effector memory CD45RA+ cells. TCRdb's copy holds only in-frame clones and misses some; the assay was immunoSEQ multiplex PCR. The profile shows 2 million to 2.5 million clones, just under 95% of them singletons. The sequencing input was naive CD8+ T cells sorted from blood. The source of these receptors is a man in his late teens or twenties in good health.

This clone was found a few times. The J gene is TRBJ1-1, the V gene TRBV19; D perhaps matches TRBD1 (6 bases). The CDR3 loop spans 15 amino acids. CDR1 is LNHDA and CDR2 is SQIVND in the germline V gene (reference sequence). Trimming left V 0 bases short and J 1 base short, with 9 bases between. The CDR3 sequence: CASSIDGQPNTEAFF. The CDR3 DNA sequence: TGTGCCAGTAGTATAGACGGACAGCCGAACACTGAAGCTTTCTTT.

The chain's CDR3 is CASTQGFAYNEQFF. DNA for the CDR3: TGTGCCAGCACTCAGGGTTTCGCCTACAATGAGCAGTTCTTC. The chain recombines TRBV6-5 with TRBJ2-1; D is perhaps TRBD1 (5 bases). The CDR3 has 14 residues. V dropped 7 bases and J dropped 2 bases, with 12 bases sitting between them. Germline assignment: CDR1 MNHEY and CDR2 SVGAGI.

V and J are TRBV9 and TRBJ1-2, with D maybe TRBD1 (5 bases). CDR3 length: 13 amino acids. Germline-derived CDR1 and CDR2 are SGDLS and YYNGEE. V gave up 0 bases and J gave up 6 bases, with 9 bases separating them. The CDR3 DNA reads TGTGCCAGCAGCGTAGATCTGGGGGATGGCTACACCTTC. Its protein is CASSVDLGDGYTF.

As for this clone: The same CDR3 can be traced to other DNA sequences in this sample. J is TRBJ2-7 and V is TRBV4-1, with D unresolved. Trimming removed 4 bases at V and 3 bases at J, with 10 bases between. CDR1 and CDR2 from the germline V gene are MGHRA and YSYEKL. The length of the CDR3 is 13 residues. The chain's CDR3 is CASSPPLGYEQYF. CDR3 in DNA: TGCGCCAGCAGCCCCCCCTTGGGCTACGAGCAGTACTTC.

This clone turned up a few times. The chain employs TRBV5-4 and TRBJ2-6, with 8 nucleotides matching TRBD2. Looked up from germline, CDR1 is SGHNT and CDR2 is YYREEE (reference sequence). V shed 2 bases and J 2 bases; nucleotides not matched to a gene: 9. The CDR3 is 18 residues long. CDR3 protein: CASSFSGLSGTGANVLTF. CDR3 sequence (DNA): TGTGCCAGCAGCTTTTCGGGCCTTAGCGGGACTGGGGCCAACGTCCTGACTTTC.

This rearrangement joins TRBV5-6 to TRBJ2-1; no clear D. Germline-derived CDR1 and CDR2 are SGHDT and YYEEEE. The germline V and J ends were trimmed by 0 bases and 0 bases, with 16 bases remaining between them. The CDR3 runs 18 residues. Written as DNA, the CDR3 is TGTGCCAGCAGCTTGGCCAGACGGCGCCGGAGCTCCTACAATGAGCAGTTCTTC. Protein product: CASSLARRRRSSYNEQFF.

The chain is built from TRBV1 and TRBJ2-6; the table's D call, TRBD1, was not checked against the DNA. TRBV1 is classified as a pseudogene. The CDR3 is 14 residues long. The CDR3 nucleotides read TGCACCAGCTTAACAGGGGCTGGGGCCAACGTCCTGACTTTC. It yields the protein CTSLTGAGANVLTF.

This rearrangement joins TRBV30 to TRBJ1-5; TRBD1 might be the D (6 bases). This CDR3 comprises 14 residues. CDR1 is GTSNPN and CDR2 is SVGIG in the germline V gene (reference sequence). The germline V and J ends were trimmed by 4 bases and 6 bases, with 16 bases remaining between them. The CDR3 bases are TGTGCCTGGATGGGTCAGGGGCCACGTCAGCCCCAGCATTTT. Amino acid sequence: CAWMGQGPRQPQHF.

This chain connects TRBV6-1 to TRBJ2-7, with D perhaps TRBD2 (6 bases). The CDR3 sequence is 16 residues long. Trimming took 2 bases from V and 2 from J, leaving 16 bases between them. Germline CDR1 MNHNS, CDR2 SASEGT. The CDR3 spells CASSETLGWGAYEQYF. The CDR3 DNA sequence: TGTGCCAGCAGTGAAACGTTGGGGTGGGGGGCCTACGAGCAGTACTTC.

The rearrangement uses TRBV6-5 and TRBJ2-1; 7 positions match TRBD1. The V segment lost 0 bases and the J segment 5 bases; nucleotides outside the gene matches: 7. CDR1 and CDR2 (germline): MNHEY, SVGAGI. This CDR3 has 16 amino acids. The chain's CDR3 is CASSYSTGEWHNEQFF. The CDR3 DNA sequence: TGTGCCAGCAGTTACTCCACAGGGGAATGGCACAATGAGCAGTTCTTC.

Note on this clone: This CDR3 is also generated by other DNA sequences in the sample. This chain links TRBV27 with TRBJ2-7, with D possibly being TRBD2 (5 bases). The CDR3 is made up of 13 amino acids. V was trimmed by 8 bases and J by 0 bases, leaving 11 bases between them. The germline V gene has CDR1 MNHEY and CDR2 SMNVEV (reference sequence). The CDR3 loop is CASGVGSSYEQYF. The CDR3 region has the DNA TGTGCCAGCGGCGTAGGGAGCTCCTACGAGCAGTACTTC.

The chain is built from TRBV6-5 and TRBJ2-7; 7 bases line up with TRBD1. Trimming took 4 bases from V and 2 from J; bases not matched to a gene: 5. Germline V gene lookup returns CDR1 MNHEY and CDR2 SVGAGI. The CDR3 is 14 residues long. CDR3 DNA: TGTGCCAGCAGTTTCGGGACAGACGCCTACGAGCAGTACTTC. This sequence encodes CASSFGTDAYEQYF.

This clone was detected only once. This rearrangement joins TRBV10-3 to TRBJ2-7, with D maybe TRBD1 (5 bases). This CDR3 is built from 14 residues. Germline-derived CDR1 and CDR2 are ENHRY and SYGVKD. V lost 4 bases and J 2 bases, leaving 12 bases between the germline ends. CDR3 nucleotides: TGTGCCATCAGTGCTGACAGCCTCACCTACGAGCAGTACTTC. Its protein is CAISADSLTYEQYF.

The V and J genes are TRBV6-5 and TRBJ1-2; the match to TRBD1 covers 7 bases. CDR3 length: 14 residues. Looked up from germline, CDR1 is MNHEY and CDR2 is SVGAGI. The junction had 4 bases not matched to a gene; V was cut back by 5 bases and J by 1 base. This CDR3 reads CASSPTGINYGYTF. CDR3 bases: TGTGCCAGCAGTCCGACAGGGATTAACTATGGCTACACCTTC.

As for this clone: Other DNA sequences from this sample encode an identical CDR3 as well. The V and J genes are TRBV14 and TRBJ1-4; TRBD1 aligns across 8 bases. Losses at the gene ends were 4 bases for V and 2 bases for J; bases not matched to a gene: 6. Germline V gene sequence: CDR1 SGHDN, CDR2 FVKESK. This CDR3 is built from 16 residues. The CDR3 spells CASSLIQGVTNEKLFF. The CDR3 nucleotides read TGTGCCAGCAGCCTAATACAGGGGGTGACTAATGAAAAACTGTTTTTT.

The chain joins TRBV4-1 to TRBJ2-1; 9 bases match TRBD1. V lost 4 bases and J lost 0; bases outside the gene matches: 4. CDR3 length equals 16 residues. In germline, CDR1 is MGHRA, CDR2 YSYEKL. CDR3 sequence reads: CASSRGTGSSYNEQFF. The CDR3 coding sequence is TGCGCCAGCAGCCGGGGGACAGGGAGCTCCTACAATGAGCAGTTCTTC.

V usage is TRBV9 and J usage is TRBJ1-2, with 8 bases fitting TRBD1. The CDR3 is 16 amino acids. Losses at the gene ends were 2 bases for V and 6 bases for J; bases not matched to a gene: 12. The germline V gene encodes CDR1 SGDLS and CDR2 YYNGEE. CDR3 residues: CASSVDRDMSTDGYTF. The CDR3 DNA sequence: TGTGCCAGCAGCGTGGACAGGGACATGAGCACCGATGGCTACACCTTC. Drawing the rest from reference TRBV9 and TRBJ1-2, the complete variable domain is DSGVTQTPKHLITATGQRVTLRCSPRSGDLSVYWYQQSLDQGLQFLIQYYNGEERAKGNILERFSAQQFPDLHSELNLSSLELGDSALYFCASSVDRDMSTDGYTFGSGTRLTVV.

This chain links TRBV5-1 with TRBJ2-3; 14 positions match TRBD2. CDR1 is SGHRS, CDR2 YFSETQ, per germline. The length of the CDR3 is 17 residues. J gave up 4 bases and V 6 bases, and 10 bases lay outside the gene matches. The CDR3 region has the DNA TGCGCCAGCACCAGACTAGCGGGGGGGCCGAGGGCAGATACGCAGTATTTT. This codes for CASTRLAGGPRADTQYF.

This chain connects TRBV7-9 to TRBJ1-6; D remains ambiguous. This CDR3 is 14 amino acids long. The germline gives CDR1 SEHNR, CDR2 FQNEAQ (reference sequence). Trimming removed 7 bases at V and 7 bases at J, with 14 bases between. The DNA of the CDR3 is TGTGCCAGCAATCCCACCGTTCCAAATTCACCCCTCCACTTT. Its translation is CASNPTVPNSPLHF.